The entry that follows covers one T cell receptor (beta chain) sequence. The antigen remains unidentified. The source of the sample is a study of brain T cells in children with intractable seizures. V shed 2 bases, J shed 0 bases, and the junction held 6 bases outside the gene matches. Germline CDR1 is MNHEY and CDR2 is SVGEGT. This CDR3 is built from 17 residues. Overall study results and limits: HCMV serostatus was not known, and viral specificity came from CDR3 similarity only.

Time point noted: blood from clinic visit 5 months post-surgery; TSC patient then seizure free. Sequencing was limited to surgery cases with top T cell transcript signatures in brain tissue. Before surgery, patients took at least one anti-epileptic drug. The assay was immunoSEQ multiplex PCR, and TCRdb's table has in-frame clones only and misses some. The table has about 340,000 clones, 93% seen once. The sample consisted of peripheral blood, taken about 5 months after surgery. The chain carries TRBV6-2 or TRBV6-3 and TRBJ1-3; 8 bases fit TRBD1. The receptor's source is a boy under two years old with tuberous sclerosis and intractable seizures. CDR3 nucleotides: TGTGCCAGCAGTTACGGACAGGGTCTCTTCTCTGGAAACACCATATATTTT. Encoded protein: CASSYGQGLFSGNTIYF.